A single sample is the source of the 19 T cell receptor beta chains below, sequenced in a study of shared clonotypes between healthy human individuals (dated by TCRdb to the early 2020s). Library preparation was by the immunoSEQ multiplex PCR assay. As stored in TCRdb, this immuneACCESS dataset retains in-frame rearrangements with V and J assigned. A fraction of the clones does not appear; measured against another copy, unresolved V genes explain less than half of the discrepancy, and the remainder lacks a known reason. For this sample the table gives over a million clones, of which 75% to 80% were detected only once. Clones ranked in the top ten supply roughly 0.57% of the sample. The sample taken for sequencing was memory CD4+ T cells from PBMCs. Sample cell subset or site, as interpreted from the label and publication: CD45RA-negative fraction. The source of these receptors is a man aged 18 to 29 in good health. Some clones in this sample may be carry-over from other donors' samples.

As regards this clone: This may arise from a read error, as a much more abundant clone is one base away. Other DNA sequences in the same sample also yield this CDR3. CDR3 coding DNA: TGTGCCAGCAGTTTGGGTGAGACCCAGTACTTC. Its protein is CASSLGETQYF. The chain employs TRBV28 and TRBJ2-5, with D unclear. This CDR3 region has 11 residues. Germline-derived CDR1 and CDR2 are MDHEN and SYDVKM. Trimming removed 3 bases from V and 5 bases from J, with 4 bases in between.

CDR3 sequence (DNA): TGCGCCAGCAGTCGGGGACTAGCGGGCTCCTACAATGAGCAGTTCTTC. Its protein is CASSRGLAGSYNEQFF. The V gene is TRBV10-1, the J gene TRBJ2-1; 12 bases are a match to TRBD2. This CDR3 region has 16 residues. The V gene end was trimmed by 5 bases and the J gene end by 0 bases; junction bases not matched to a gene: 2. Germline V lookup: CDR1 WNHNN, CDR2 SYGVQD (reference sequence).

Points on this clone: A much larger clone lies one base from this, so it may be a read error. Other DNA sequences in the sample encode the same CDR3. V and J are TRBV6-5 and TRBJ2-7; 7 bases are a match to TRBD1. Germline V lookup: CDR1 MNHEY, CDR2 SVGAGI. This CDR3 is 13 amino acids long. Losses at the gene ends were 4 bases for V and 5 bases for J; bases not matched to a gene: 5. CDR3 bases: TGTGCCAGCAGTTCGATAGACAGGGACGAGCAGTACTTC. Residues: CASSSIDRDEQYF.

The chain combines TRBV7-9 with TRBJ2-1, with 8 bases that match TRBD2. The germline V gene has CDR1 SEHNR and CDR2 FQNEAQ (reference sequence). The CDR3 totals 13 residues. J lost 8 bases, V lost 4 bases, and 4 bases had no gene match. CDR3 in amino acids: CASSWSGSHEQFF. In DNA form, the CDR3 reads TGTGCCAGCAGCTGGAGCGGGAGCCATGAGCAGTTCTTC.

The genes are TRBV28 and TRBJ2-3; D unclear. Trimming cost V 3 bases and J 2 bases, with 6 bases left between them. Germline CDR1 is MDHEN and CDR2 is SYDVKM. CDR3 length equals 13 residues. The CDR3 here is CASSFSYTDTQYF. The CDR3, as DNA: TGTGCCAGCAGTTTCAGCTACACAGATACGCAGTATTTT.

The sample holds a few counts of this clone. The V call is TRBV27, the J call TRBJ2-1; TRBD2 matches 10 bases. CDR1 is MNHEY and CDR2 is SMNVEV in the germline V gene (reference sequence). This CDR3 is built from 15 residues. Trimming cost V 6 bases and J 4 bases; bases outside gene matches: 6. The CDR3 region is CASRQGLAEYNEQFF. The CDR3 DNA sequence: TGTGCCAGCAGGCAAGGACTAGCGGAGTACAATGAGCAGTTCTTC.

The chain is built from TRBV28 and TRBJ1-5, with 7 bases matching TRBD1. This CDR3 region has 14 residues. After removal of 2 bases from V and 7 bases from J, the junction contained 5 bases not matched to a gene. Looked up from germline, CDR1 is MDHEN and CDR2 is SYDVKM. The CDR3 is CASSLPGTAQPQHF. In DNA, the CDR3 is TGTGCCAGCAGTTTACCCGGGACAGCCCAGCCCCAGCATTTT.

This clone was counted only a few times. The V and J genes are TRBV30 and TRBJ1-5; D may be TRBD1 (5 bases). Per the germline V gene, CDR1 is GTSNPN and CDR2 is SVGIG (reference sequence). The CDR3 runs to 13 residues. Between the trimmed V and J ends, which lost 2 bases and 5 bases, there was a span of 10 bases. The CDR3 coding sequence is TGTGCCTGGAGTTACAGGACCCATCAGCCCCAGCATTTT. Translation: CAWSYRTHQPQHF.

The chain carries TRBV5-6 and TRBJ1-2, with D tentatively TRBD1 (6 bases). Looked up from germline, CDR1 is SGHDT and CDR2 is YYEEEE. V was shortened by 4 bases and J by 4 bases, with 17 bases between the two germline ends. This CDR3 is 15 amino acids long. CDR3: CASSEPGQLFYGYTF. As DNA, the CDR3 is TGTGCCAGCAGCGAACCGGGACAACTATTCTATGGCTACACCTTC. The whole variable domain, remainder taken from reference TRBV5-6 and TRBJ1-2, is DAGVTQSPTHLIKTRGQQVTLRCSPKSGHDTVSWYQQALGQGPQFIFQYYEEEERQRGNFPDRFSGHQFPNYSSELNVNALLLGDSALYLCASSEPGQLFYGYTFGSGTRLTVV.

This clone was recorded only once. The rearrangement links TRBV6-6 to TRBJ2-3; 8 positions match TRBD2. Unmatched junction bases numbered 11, after V lost 7 bases and J lost 5 bases. The CDR3 contains 15 residues. Germline V gene lookup returns CDR1 MNHNY and CDR2 SVGAGI (reference sequence). The CDR3 coding sequence is TGTGCCAGCAATTCTCCGGGACTAGGAGTAGATACGCAGTATTTT. Its protein product is CASNSPGLGVDTQYF.

The chain employs TRBV7-2 and TRBJ2-7; 7 bases align to TRBD1. The germline CDR1 and CDR2 sequences are SGHTA and FQGNSA. V was clipped by 5 bases and J by 0 bases; unmatched bases: 7. This CDR3 is 15 amino acids long. CDR3 in DNA: TGTGCCAGCAGCAAGGGGGCGACTAACTCCTACGAGCAGTACTTC. It translates to CASSKGATNSYEQYF.

This clone was recorded a few times. The identical CDR3 is also encoded by other nucleotide sequences in the sample. V and J are TRBV11-2 and TRBJ1-1; D is unclear. CDR1 SGHAT and CDR2 FQNNGV come from the germline V gene. The CDR3 covers 11 residues. The V end was cut by 2 bases, the J end by 7 bases, with 5 bases between. The DNA for the CDR3 is TGTGCCAGCAGCTTACGTGGTGAAGCTTTCTTT. Amino acids: CASSLRGEAFF.

The chain uses TRBV5-1 and TRBJ2-3; perhaps TRBD1 as D (6 bases). The V gene's germline CDR1 is SGHRS and CDR2 YFSETQ. This CDR3 comprises 15 residues. Trimming removed 4 bases at V and 0 bases at J, with 12 bases between. CDR3 DNA sequence: TGCGCCAGCAGCCACAGGGACACTAGCACAGATACGCAGTATTTT. It encodes CASSHRDTSTDTQYF.

This clone showed up many times. V usage is TRBV29-1 and J usage is TRBJ2-3; 7 positions match TRBD2. Germline V lookup: CDR1 SQVTM, CDR2 ANQGSEA. The CDR3 runs to 14 residues. V lost 2 bases and J lost 4; bases outside the gene matches: 6. The CDR3 is CSVERGVGADTQYF. CDR3 nucleotides: TGCAGCGTTGAACGGGGGGTAGGGGCAGATACGCAGTATTTT.

V gene TRBV5-1 combines with J gene TRBJ2-6, with D perhaps TRBD1 (5 bases). This CDR3 comprises 15 residues. Germline lookup yields CDR1 SGHRS and CDR2 YFSETQ. With 2 bases removed from V and 2 bases from J, the gap between germline ends came to 8 bases. CDR3 sequence: CASSLIGAGANVLTF. The CDR3 DNA is TGCGCCAGCAGCTTAATAGGGGCTGGGGCCAACGTCCTGACTTTC.

The chain recombines TRBV6-1 with TRBJ1-5, with 8 bases lining up with TRBD1. Looked up from germline, CDR1 is MNHNS and CDR2 is SASEGT. The CDR3 length is 15 residues. With V trimmed by 8 bases and J by 3 bases, 9 bases remained unmatched. This CDR3 is CASVPATGANQPQHF. CDR3 nucleotide sequence: TGTGCCAGCGTTCCCGCGACAGGGGCCAATCAGCCCCAGCATTTT.

The chain employs TRBV28 and TRBJ2-7; tentatively, D is TRBD2 (6 bases). Germline V gives CDR1 MDHEN, CDR2 SYDVKM. Trimming cost V 6 bases and J 5 bases, with 14 bases left between them. CDR3 size: 13 residues. CDR3 nucleotides: TGTGCCAGCAGCACACGGAGGGCCAACGAGCAGTACTTC. Translating gives CASSTRRANEQYF.

The chain is built from TRBV11-2 and TRBJ1-1; 12 bases align to TRBD1. Germline V gene lookup returns CDR1 SGHAT and CDR2 FQNNGV. The CDR3 totals 17 residues. The J segment lost 5 bases and the V segment lost 5 bases, leaving 12 bases of the junction unmatched. The CDR3 DNA reads TGTGCCAGCAGCCACTACCGGGACAGGGGGCGCGTGACTGAAGCTTTCTTT. This sequence encodes CASSHYRDRGRVTEAFF.

The count of this clone is one. The V call is TRBV18, the J call TRBJ2-5; the D is unclear. Per germline, CDR1 KGHSH and CDR2 LQKENI. V was shortened by 3 bases and J by 4 bases, with 9 bases between the two germline ends. This CDR3 comprises 13 residues. The CDR3 here is CASSPLSGETQYF. CDR3 bases: TGTGCCAGCTCACCCCTCTCAGGAGAGACCCAGTACTTC.